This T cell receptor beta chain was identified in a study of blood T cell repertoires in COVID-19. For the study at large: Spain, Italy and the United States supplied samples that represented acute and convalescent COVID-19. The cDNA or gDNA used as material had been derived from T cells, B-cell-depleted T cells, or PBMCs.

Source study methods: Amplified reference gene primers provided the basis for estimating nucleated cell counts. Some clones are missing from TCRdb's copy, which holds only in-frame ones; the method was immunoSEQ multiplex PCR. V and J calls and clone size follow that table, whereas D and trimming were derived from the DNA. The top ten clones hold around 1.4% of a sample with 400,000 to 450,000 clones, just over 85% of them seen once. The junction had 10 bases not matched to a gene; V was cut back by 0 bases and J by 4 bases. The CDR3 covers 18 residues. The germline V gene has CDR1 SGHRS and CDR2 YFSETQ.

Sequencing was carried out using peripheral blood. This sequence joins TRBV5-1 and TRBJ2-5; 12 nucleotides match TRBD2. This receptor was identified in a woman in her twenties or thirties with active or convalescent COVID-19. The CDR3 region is CASSLGRLAGVLGETQYF. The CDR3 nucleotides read TGCGCCAGCAGCTTGGGGCGACTAGCGGGAGTGTTAGGAGAGACCCAGTACTTC.